The 19 T cell receptor beta chains in this list originate from one sample, sequenced in a study of OX40 agonist ivuxolimab in advanced cancers. Libraries came from the immunoSEQ multiplex PCR assay. TCRdb's version of the immuneACCESS table is confined to in-frame rearrangements and falls short of the full clone set. An unresolved V gene accounts for under half of the shortfall where checked; the remainder is of unknown origin. The sample table contains 44,000 or so clones; only one count was recorded for approximately 91% of them. The ten most abundant clones make up under 20% of the sample. This specimen was CD4+ or CD8+ T cells sorted from blood, taken in a trial of the OX40 agonist ivuxolimab. These receptors came from an adult with an advanced solid tumor such as melanoma, head and neck, liver or kidney cancer.

There are a few counts of this clone. The chain employs TRBV6-5 and TRBJ2-1, with TRBD2 matching 10 bases. Germline CDR1 MNHEY, CDR2 SVGAGI. The CDR3 totals 15 residues. With V trimmed by 6 bases and J by 4 bases, 6 bases remained unmatched. CDR3 sequence reads: CASRTTSGKYNEQFF. The CDR3 DNA follows: TGTGCCAGCAGGACAACTAGCGGGAAATACAATGAGCAGTTCTTC.

V and J are TRBV27 and TRBJ1-4; TRBD1 agrees at 11 bases. The junction had 4 bases not matched to a gene; V was cut back by 4 bases and J by 3 bases. Per germline, CDR1 MNHEY and CDR2 SMNVEV (reference sequence). The CDR3 is made up of 16 amino acids. The DNA for the CDR3 is TGTGCCAGCAGTTCTCCGGGACAGGGGGCTAATGAAAAACTGTTTTTT. Translated, it gives CASSSPGQGANEKLFF.

The chain employs TRBV11-2 and TRBJ2-7; no reliable D call. Trimming removed 0 bases from V and 1 base from J, with 7 bases in between. The CDR3 consists of 14 residues. Germline loops: CDR1 SGHAT, CDR2 FQNNGV. The CDR3 loop is CASSLEWGSYEQYF. The CDR3 nucleotides are TGTGCCAGCAGCTTAGAGTGGGGATCCTACGAGCAGTACTTC. The variable domain in full, completed from reference TRBV11-2 and TRBJ2-7, reads EAGVAQSPRYKIIEKRQSVAFWCNPISGHATLYWYQQILGQGPKLLIQFQNNGVVDDSQLPKDRFSAERLKGVDSTLKIQPAKLEDSAVYLCASSLEWGSYEQYFGPGTRLTVT.

The rearrangement joins TRBV5-4 to TRBJ2-3, with 8 nucleotides matching TRBD2. The germline CDR1 and CDR2 sequences are SGHNT and YYREEE (reference sequence). Losses at the gene ends were 4 bases for V and 1 base for J; bases not matched to a gene: 8. The CDR3 covers 16 residues. This CDR3 is CASSPPAGEGTDTQYF. CDR3 coding DNA: TGTGCCAGCAGCCCTCCAGCGGGAGAGGGCACAGATACGCAGTATTTT.

The chain links TRBV28 to TRBJ2-3; D possibly corresponds to TRBD1 (6 bases). This CDR3 comprises 16 residues. Germline values: CDR1 MDHEN, CDR2 SYDVKM. The V gene lost 6 bases and the J gene lost 2 bases, with 18 bases spanning the gap. CDR3 region: CASSQNRDTYTDTQYF. CDR3 bases: TGTGCCAGCAGCCAAAACCGGGACACCTACACAGATACGCAGTATTTT. The variable domain in full, with the rest retrieved from reference TRBV28 and TRBJ2-3, is DVKVTQSSRYLVKRTGEKVFLECVQDMDHENMFWYRQDPGLGLRLIYFSYDVKMKEKGDIPEGYSVSREKKERFSLILESASTNQTSMYLCASSQNRDTYTDTQYFGPGTRLTVL.

The chain couples TRBV13 to TRBJ2-5; 7 nucleotides match TRBD1. The DNA end lines up better with TRBJ2-7; the J call may be wrong. The CDR3 length is 13 residues. Germline loops: CDR1 PRHDT, CDR2 FYEKMQ (reference sequence). The CDR3 bases are TGTGCCAGCAGTTTTCAGGGGGCCTACGAGCAGTACTTC. Translated: CASSFQGAYEQYF.

The chain couples TRBV7-2 to TRBJ2-2, with 7 bases identical to TRBD1. This CDR3 has 15 amino acids. The V segment lost 3 bases and the J segment 1 base; nucleotides outside the gene matches: 2. Germline V lookup: CDR1 SGHTA, CDR2 FQGNSA. The DNA of the CDR3 is TGTGCCAGCAGCTTGACAGGGATGAACACCGGGGAGCTGTTTTTT. This codes for CASSLTGMNTGELFF.

The CDR3 coding sequence is TGTGCCAGCAGCTTAGGGGTCACCGGGACAGGGGAGGTCATTCAGTACTTC. Its translation is CASSLGVTGTGEVIQYF. The rearrangement uses TRBV7-9 and TRBJ2-4; 10 positions agree with TRBD1. With V trimmed by 1 base and J by 9 bases, 12 bases remained unmatched. The CDR3 has 17 residues. Germline CDR1 and CDR2: SEHNR and FQNEAQ (reference sequence).

The chain couples TRBV6-1 to TRBJ2-7, with 10 bases that match TRBD1. This CDR3 contains 14 residues. The trim removed 7 bases at V and 4 bases at J, leaving 7 bases unmatched. Germline V gene data show CDR1 as MNHNS and CDR2 as SASEGT. The CDR3 here is CASKPMGQGYEQYF. CDR3 nucleotide sequence: TGTGCCAGCAAGCCGATGGGACAGGGGTACGAGCAGTACTTC.

V gene TRBV5-4 combines with J gene TRBJ2-2; D call uncertain. V gave up 1 base and J gave up 7 bases, with 8 bases separating them. Germline CDR1 is SGHNT and CDR2 is YYREEE (reference sequence). This CDR3 spans 13 amino acids. The CDR3 sequence is CASSLPAHGELFF. The DNA of the CDR3 is TGTGCCAGCAGCTTGCCGGCGCACGGGGAGCTGTTTTTT.

The chain has TRBV25-1 and TRBJ2-7; D might be TRBD2 (6 bases). V lost 4 bases and J lost 1, with 8 bases in between. The CDR3 is made up of 13 amino acids. Per germline, CDR1 MGHDK and CDR2 SYGVNS. The CDR3 region is CASSVGTSYEQYF. The CDR3, as DNA: TGTGCCAGCAGTGTCGGGACTTCCTACGAGCAGTACTTC.

V is TRBV27 and J is TRBJ2-7; 8 bases are a match to TRBD1. V trimming: 2 bases; J trimming: 4 bases; junction bases outside the gene matches: 4. The CDR3 loop spans 14 amino acids. The germline V gene encodes CDR1 MNHEY and CDR2 SMNVEV (reference sequence). CDR3 sequence reads: CASSLGQGAYEQYF. The CDR3 DNA follows: TGTGCCAGCAGTTTAGGTCAGGGGGCATACGAGCAGTACTTC.

This chain connects TRBV4-1 to TRBJ1-6; D uncertain. V was shortened by 0 bases and J by 5 bases, with 20 bases between the two germline ends. Germline CDR1 reads MGHRA; CDR2 reads YSYEKL. This CDR3 contains 19 residues. As DNA, the CDR3 is TGCGCCAGCAGCCAAGATCTTGACTTCCCGGGAATTCATAATTCACCCCTCCACTTT. Protein: CASSQDLDFPGIHNSPLHF.

This CDR3 is CASSLPQGGNTGELFF. The CDR3 nucleotides are TGTGCCAGCAGCTTGCCACAGGGGGGTAACACCGGGGAGCTGTTTTTT. The chain links TRBV7-6 to TRBJ2-2; 8 nucleotides agree with TRBD1. CDR1 and CDR2 (germline): SGHVS, FNYEAQ. Trimming at V came to 3 bases and at J to 2 bases, leaving 5 bases not matched to a gene. The CDR3 totals 16 residues. Full variable domain (remainder filled in from reference TRBV7-6 and TRBJ2-2): GAGVSQSPRYKVTKRGQDVALRCDPISGHVSLYWYRQALGQGPEFLTYFNYEAQQDKSGLPNDRFSAERPEGSISTLTIQRTEQRDSAMYRCASSLPQGGNTGELFFGEGSRLTVL.

This rearrangement joins TRBV27 to TRBJ1-3; 7 nucleotides align to TRBD1. CDR3 length: 16 amino acids. CDR1 is MNHEY, CDR2 SMNVEV, per germline (reference sequence). Germline trimming cut 5 bases from V and 2 bases from J; bases unmatched to any gene: 9. The CDR3 DNA follows: TGTGCCAGCAGTCTAAACCCCGGGACAGCTGGAAACACCATATATTTT. Translating gives CASSLNPGTAGNTIYF.

The chain couples TRBV5-4 to TRBJ1-1, with D unclear. This CDR3 is built from 14 residues. The V gene's germline CDR1 is SGHNT and CDR2 YYREEE (reference sequence). V lost 4 bases and J 1 base, leaving 11 bases between the germline ends. CDR3 protein: CASSPQVGNTEAFF. In DNA, the CDR3 is TGTGCCAGCAGCCCCCAGGTAGGGAACACTGAAGCTTTCTTT.

The chain employs TRBV27 and TRBJ2-1; either TRBD1 or TRBD2 may fit D (6 bases each). Germline V gene data show CDR1 as MNHEY and CDR2 as SMNVEV (reference sequence). Trimming took 8 bases from V and 4 from J, leaving 24 bases between them. The CDR3 is 17 amino acids. This CDR3 is CASGTEGGPRGYNEQFF. The CDR3 region has the DNA TGTGCCAGCGGCACAGAGGGGGGACCACGGGGGTACAATGAGCAGTTCTTC.

As regards this clone: The junction differs from germline at one of its ends, possibly a read error. The gene calls are TRBV28 and TRBJ2-2; D remains unclear. This CDR3 contains 11 residues. Germline V CDR1 and CDR2: MDHEN, SYDVKM. The CDR3 region is CATSSIGELFF. The CDR3 DNA reads as TGTGCCACCAGTTCTATCGGGGAGCTGTTTTTT.

The chain carries TRBV7-9 and TRBJ2-3, with 12 bases fitting TRBD2. This CDR3 contains 17 residues. Per germline, CDR1 SEHNR and CDR2 FQNEAQ (reference sequence). V was pared by 2 bases and J by 8 bases, with 11 bases of the junction left unmatched. The CDR3 is CASSLFPTSGSRGTQYF. The CDR3 region has the DNA TGTGCCAGCAGCTTATTCCCGACTAGCGGGAGTCGGGGTACGCAGTATTTT. The full variable domain, completed using reference TRBV7-9 and TRBJ2-3, is DTGVSQNPRHKITKRGQNVTFRCDPISEHNRLYWYRQTLGQGPEFLTYFQNEAQLEKSRLLSDRFSAERPKGSFSTLEIQRTEQGDSAMYLCASSLFPTSGSRGTQYFGPGTRLTVL.